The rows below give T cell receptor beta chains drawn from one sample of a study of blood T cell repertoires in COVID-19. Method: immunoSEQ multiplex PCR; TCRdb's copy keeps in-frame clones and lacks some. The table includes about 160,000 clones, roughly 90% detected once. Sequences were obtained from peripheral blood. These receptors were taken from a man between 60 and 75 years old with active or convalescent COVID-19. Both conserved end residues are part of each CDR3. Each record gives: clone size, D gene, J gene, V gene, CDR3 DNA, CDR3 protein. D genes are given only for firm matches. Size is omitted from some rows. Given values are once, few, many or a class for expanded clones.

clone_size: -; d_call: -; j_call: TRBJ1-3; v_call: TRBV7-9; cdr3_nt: TGTGCCAGCAGCCCCCGGGATGAGGGGGCTGGAAACACCATATATTTT; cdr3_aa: CASSPRDEGAGNTIYF
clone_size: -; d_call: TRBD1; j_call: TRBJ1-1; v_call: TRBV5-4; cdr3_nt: TGTGCCAGCAGCCTTCCCAGGGGACAGGGCCGCTACACTGAAGCTTTCTTT; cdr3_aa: CASSLPRGQGRYTEAFF
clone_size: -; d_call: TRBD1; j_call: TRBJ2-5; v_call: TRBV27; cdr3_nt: TGTGCCAGCAGTACACGACAGGGTTGGGAAGAGACCCAGTACTTC; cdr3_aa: CASSTRQGWEETQYF
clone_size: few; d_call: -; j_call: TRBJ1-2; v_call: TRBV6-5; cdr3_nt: TGTGCCAGCAGTTACTCCAGGGGTAATCATGGCTACACCTTC; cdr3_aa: CASSYSRGNHGYTF
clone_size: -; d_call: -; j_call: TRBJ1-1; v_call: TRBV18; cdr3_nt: TGTGCCAGCTCGGGGGGAGGGTACACTGAAGCTTTCTTT; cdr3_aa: CASSGGGYTEAFF
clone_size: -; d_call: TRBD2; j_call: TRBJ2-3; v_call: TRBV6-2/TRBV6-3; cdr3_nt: TGTGCCAGCAGTTACGCCGCTAGCGGGAGCCACACAGATACGCAGTATTTT; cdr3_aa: CASSYAASGSHTDTQYF
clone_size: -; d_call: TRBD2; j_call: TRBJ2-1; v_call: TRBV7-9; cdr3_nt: TGTGCCAGCAGTCCCCTCGGGGAGGGGAACAATGAGCAGTTCTTC; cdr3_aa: CASSPLGEGNNEQFF
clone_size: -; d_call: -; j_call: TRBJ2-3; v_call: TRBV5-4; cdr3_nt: TGTGCCAGCAGCACCCCTGGAGGGGGGGGCACAGATACGCAGTATTTT; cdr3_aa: CASSTPGGGGTDTQYF
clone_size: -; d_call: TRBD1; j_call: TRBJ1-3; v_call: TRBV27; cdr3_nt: TGTGCCAGCAGTCACAGGGGGCTATCTGGAAACACCATATATTTT; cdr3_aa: CASSHRGLSGNTIYF
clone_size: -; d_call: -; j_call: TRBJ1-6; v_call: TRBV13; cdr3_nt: TGTGCCAGCAGCTTTCGGGGGGATAATTCACCCCTCCACTTT; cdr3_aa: CASSFRGDNSPLHF
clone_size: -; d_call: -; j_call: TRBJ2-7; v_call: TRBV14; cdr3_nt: TGTGCCAGCAGCCAAGCTACCCACGAGCAGTACTTC; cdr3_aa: CASSQATHEQYF
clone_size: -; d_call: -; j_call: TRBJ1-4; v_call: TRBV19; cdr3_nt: TGTGCCAGTAGTATAGGTACAGGGAGAGGGAAACTGTTTTTT; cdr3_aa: CASSIGTGRGKLFF
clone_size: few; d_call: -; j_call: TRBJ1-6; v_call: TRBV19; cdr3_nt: TGTGCCAGTAGCCGAGACCCCGGGATCGGTAGAAATTCACCCCTCCACTTT; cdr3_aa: CASSRDPGIGRNSPLHF
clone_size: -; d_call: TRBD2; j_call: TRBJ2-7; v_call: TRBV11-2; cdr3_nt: TGTGCCAGCAGCTCCAGGGTATTTGCGGGAGGACCCTACGAGCAGTACTTC; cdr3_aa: CASSSRVFAGGPYEQYF
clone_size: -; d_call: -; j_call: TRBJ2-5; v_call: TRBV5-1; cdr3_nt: TGCGCCAGCAGCTCTTGGGAGGAAGAGACCCAGTACTTC; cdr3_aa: CASSSWEEETQYF
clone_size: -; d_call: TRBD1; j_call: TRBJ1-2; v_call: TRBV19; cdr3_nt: TGTGCCACCAGGACAGGGGGCGTCCTTCGGTCCTTCTATGGCTACACCTTC; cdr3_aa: CATRTGGVLRSFYGYTF
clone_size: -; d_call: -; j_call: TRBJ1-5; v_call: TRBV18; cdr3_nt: TGTGCCAGCTCACCAGACCGTAGGGGTTTAAGCAATCAGCCCCAGCATTTT; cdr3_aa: CASSPDRRGLSNQPQHF
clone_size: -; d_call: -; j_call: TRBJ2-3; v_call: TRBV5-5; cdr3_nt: TGTGCCAGCAGCTTGGGGCTAGCAGCGCAGACGCAGTATTTT; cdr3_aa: CASSLGLAAQTQYF
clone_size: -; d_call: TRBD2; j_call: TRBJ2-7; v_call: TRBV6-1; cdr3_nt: TGTGCCAGCAGTGAAGGGACTAGTAAGTACGAGCAGTACTTC; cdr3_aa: CASSEGTSKYEQYF
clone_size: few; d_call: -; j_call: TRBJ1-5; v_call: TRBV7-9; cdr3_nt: TGTGCCAGCAGCTTAGTCGTCCAGGGGAGTTTTAGCAATCAGCCCCAGCATTTT; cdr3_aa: CASSLVVQGSFSNQPQHF
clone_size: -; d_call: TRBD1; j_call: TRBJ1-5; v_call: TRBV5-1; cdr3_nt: TGCGCCAGCAGTTTGACAGGGCTGTCTAATCAGCCCCAGCATTTT; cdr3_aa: CASSLTGLSNQPQHF
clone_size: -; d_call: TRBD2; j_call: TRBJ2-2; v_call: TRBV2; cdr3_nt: TGTGCCAGCCAACTAGCGGGAGTCGTATCCGGGGAGCTGTTTTTT; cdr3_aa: CASQLAGVVSGELFF
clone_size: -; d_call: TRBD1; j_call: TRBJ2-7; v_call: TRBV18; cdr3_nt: TGTGCCAGCTCACCAGGCTCAGGGGGTCCGAGCTCCTACGAGCAGTACTTC; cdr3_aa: CASSPGSGGPSSYEQYF